This T cell receptor beta chain was sequenced in a study of regulatory T cells in long-lasting Graves disease. Looking at the study overall: It was over 5 years of antithyroid drugs, with positive TSH receptor antibodies, that meant persistent Graves' disease. Findings and caveats of the study: A reduction in accuracy may have resulted from the small sample size.

This clonotype has ten or more counts. The antigen is not known. Investigators prepared the TCR beta libraries by applying iRepertoire HTBI primers and Arm-PCR of CDR3 regions. Each CDR3 protein gets one entry after TCRdb re-called the multiplex PCR reads with MiXCR. In the table there are 400,000 to 500,000 distinct CDR3 sequences, over 20% of which are singletons. The time point here: persistent/refractory GD, antithyroid drugs over 5 years with positive TRAb. With RNA extracted from PBMCs as input, the TCR library was made. Patients all came to the study from an endocrinology department in Xi'an, China. Collection of peripheral blood (about 10 milliliters) was done using EDTA tubes. Germline V gene sequence: CDR1 GTSNPN, CDR2 SVGIG (reference sequence). The CDR3 has 13 residues. Trimming cost V 2 bases and J 5 bases, with 12 bases left between them.

The receptor was derived from a female donor with Graves disease. The gene calls are TRBV30 and TRBJ1-1; maybe TRBD1 (5 bases). Sequencing was performed on peripheral blood mononuclear cells (PBMCs), taken when the disease was refractory, from a patient treated with antithyroid drugs. The CDR3 loop is CAWSTTGGTEAFF. DNA for the CDR3: TGTGCCTGGAGTACAACAGGAGGGACTGAAGCTTTCTTT. The full variable domain, rest sourced from reference TRBV30 and TRBJ1-1, is SQTIHQWPATLVQPVGSPLSLECTVEGTSNPNLYWYRQAAGRGLQLLFYSVGIGQISSEVPQNLSASRPQDRQFILSSKKLLLSDSGFYLCAWSTTGGTEAFFGQGTRLTVV.